This section outlines one T cell receptor (beta chain) sequence together with its context. The antigen remains undetermined. The data derive from a study of T cell responses to AZD1222 COVID-19 vaccine. Germline values: CDR1 MNHEY, CDR2 SVGAGI. The trim removed 8 bases at V and 2 bases at J, leaving 6 bases unmatched. The CDR3 has 15 residues. Study-wide findings and caveats: Donors in the cohort were predominantly white British and more often female, and clonal diversity was possibly underestimated. The CD4 TCRs associated with vaccination extended across spike and predominated at 160-218 and 743-854. Scientists sampled the repertoires only once the peak T cell response had passed. Spike-specific TCR breadth and depth grew following two AZD1222 doses.

Produced via immunoSEQ multiplex PCR; TCRdb's table is partial and in-frame only. The table has over 120,000 clones, over 75% seen once. The V gene is TRBV6-5, the J gene TRBJ1-5, with TRBD1 matching 10 bases. This clonotype originated in an adult in good health. Specimen: peripheral blood, collected on day 0 of AZD1222 vaccination. The chain's CDR3 is CASGDRGRGNQPQHF. CDR3 bases: TGTGCCAGCGGGGACAGGGGCCGGGGCAATCAGCCCCAGCATTTT.